This T cell receptor beta chain was sequenced in a study of sequential checkpoint blockade in melanoma. As for the study in general: DNA from around 87 pretreatment tumor samples underwent TCRβ immunosequencing. After nivolumab or ipilimumab alone, roughly 20 patients had week-13 rebiopsies.

Assay: immunoSEQ multiplex PCR; the TCRdb copy retains only in-frame clones and omits some. Of around 9,000 clones listed, roughly 29% are singletons. As for treatment: randomized to nivolumab then ipilimumab (arm A) or the reverse (arm B). Notes on the study in general: Tumor T-cell fraction and clonality correlated with PD-L1 and CD8+ counts.

From germline, CDR1 is MNHGY and CDR2 SAAAGT. Trimming cost V 9 bases and J 6 bases, with 20 bases left between them. This CDR3 has 15 residues. As regards this clone: Its antigen is still unknown.

Sample: tumor tissue (inferred from file names), taken from a patient given nivolumab and ipilimumab in sequence. The TCR sequence derives from a human donor with melanoma. V is TRBV6-8 and J is TRBJ2-2, with a possible D match to TRBD2 (6 bases). The CDR3 sequence is CASRREGWLPGELFF. The CDR3 bases are TGTGCCAGTCGGAGGGAAGGGTGGTTACCCGGGGAGCTGTTTTTT.